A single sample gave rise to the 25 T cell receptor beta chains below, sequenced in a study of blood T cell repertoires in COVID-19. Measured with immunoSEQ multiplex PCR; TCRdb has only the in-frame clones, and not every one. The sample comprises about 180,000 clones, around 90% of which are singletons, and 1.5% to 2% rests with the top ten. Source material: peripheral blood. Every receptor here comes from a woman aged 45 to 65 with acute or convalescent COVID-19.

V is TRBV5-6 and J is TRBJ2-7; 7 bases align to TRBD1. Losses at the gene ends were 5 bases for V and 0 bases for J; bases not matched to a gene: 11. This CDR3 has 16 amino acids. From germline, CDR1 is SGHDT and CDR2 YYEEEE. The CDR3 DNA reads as TGTGCCAGCAGATCCCCCGCCGGGACAGCCTCCTACGAGCAGTACTTC. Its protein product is CASRSPAGTASYEQYF.

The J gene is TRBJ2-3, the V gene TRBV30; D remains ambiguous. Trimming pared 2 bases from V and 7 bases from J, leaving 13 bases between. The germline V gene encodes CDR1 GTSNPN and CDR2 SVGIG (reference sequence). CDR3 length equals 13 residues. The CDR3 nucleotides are TGTGCCTGGAGTTCTAATAGCCCCTATACGCAGTATTTT. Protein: CAWSSNSPYTQYF. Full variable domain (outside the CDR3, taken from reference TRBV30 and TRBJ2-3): SQTIHQWPATLVQPVGSPLSLECTVEGTSNPNLYWYRQAAGRGLQLLFYSVGIGQISSEVPQNLSASRPQDRQFILSSKKLLLSDSGFYLCAWSSNSPYTQYFGPGTRLTVL.

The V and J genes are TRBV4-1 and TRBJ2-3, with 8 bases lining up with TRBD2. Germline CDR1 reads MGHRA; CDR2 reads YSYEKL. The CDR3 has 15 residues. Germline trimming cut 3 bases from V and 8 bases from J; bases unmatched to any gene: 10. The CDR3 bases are TGCGCCAGCAGCCAGGAACAGAGCGGGGGCGCTACGCAGTATTTT. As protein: CASSQEQSGGATQYF.

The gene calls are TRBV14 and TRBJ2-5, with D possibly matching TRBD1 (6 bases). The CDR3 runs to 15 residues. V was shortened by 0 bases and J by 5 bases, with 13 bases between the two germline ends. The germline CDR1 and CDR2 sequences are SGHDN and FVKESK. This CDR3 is CASSQDEARGETQYF. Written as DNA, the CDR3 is TGTGCCAGCAGCCAAGATGAGGCCAGGGGTGAGACCCAGTACTTC. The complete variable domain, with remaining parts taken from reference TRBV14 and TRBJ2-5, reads EAGVTQFPSHSVIEKGQTVTLRCDPISGHDNLYWYRRVMGKEIKFLLHFVKESKQDESGMPNNRFLAERTGGTYSTLKVQPAELEDSGVYFCASSQDEARGETQYFGPGTRLLVL.

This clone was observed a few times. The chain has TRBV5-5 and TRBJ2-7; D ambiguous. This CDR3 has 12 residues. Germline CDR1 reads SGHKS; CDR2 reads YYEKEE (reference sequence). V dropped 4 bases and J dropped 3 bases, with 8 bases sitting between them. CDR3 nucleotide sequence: TGTGCCAGCAGCCTGGACGGCTACGAGCAGTACTTC. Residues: CASSLDGYEQYF.

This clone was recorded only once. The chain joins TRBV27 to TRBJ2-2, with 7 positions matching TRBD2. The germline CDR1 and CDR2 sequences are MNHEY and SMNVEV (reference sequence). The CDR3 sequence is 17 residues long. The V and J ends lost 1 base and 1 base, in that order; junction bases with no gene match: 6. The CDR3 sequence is CASSLLAGAVNTGELFF. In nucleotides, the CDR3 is TGTGCCAGCAGTTTATTGGCGGGAGCCGTGAACACCGGGGAGCTGTTTTTT.

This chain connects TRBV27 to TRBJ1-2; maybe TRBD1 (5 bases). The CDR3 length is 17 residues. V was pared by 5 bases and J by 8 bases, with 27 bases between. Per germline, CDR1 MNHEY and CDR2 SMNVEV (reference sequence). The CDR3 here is CASSTWPSGQAGGGYTF. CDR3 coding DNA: TGTGCCAGCAGTACGTGGCCATCTGGGCAGGCCGGGGGGGGCTACACCTTC.

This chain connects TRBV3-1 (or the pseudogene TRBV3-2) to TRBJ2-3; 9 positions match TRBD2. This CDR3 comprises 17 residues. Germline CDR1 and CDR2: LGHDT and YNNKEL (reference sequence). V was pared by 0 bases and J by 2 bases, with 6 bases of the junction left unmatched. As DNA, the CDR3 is TGTGCCAGCAGCCAAGATCTCCCTAGCGGGGACACAGATACGCAGTATTTT. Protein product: CASSQDLPSGDTDTQYF.

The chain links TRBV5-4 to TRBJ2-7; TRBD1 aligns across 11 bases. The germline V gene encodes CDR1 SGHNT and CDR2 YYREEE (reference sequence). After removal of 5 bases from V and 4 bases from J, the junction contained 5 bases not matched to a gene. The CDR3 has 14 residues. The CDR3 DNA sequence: TGTGCCAGCAGTTGGGACAGGGGGGGTTACGAGCAGTACTTC. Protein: CASSWDRGGYEQYF.

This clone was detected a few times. For the CDR3, the DNA is TGTGCCAGCAGCTTGGAGGGTTTCCCCCCGTACACCTTC. Amino acid sequence: CASSLEGFPPYTF. V is TRBV7-2 and J is TRBJ1-2; D gene uncertain. V lost 3 bases to trimming and J lost 11 bases, with 16 bases between them. In germline, CDR1 is SGHTA, CDR2 FQGNSA. CDR3 length equals 13 residues.

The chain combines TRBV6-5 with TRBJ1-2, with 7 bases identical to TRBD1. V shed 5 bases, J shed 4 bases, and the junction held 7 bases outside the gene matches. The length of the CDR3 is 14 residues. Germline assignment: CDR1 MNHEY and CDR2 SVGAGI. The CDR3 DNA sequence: TGTGCCAGCAGTAGACAGGGTGGAGGCTATGGCTACACCTTC. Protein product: CASSRQGGGYGYTF.

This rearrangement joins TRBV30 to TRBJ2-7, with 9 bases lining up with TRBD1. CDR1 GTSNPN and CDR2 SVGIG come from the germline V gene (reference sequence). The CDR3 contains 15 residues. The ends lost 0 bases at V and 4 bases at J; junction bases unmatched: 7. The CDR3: CAWSVPGQGRYEQYF. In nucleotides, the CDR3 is TGTGCCTGGAGTGTCCCGGGACAGGGTAGGTACGAGCAGTACTTC.

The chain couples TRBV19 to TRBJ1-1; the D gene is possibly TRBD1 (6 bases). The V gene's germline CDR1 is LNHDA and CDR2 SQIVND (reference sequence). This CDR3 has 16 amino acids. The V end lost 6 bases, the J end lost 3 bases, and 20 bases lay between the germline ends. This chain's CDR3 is CASSHGRGGGHTEAFF. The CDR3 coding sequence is TGTGCCAGTAGCCATGGGCGGGGAGGGGGACACACTGAAGCTTTCTTT. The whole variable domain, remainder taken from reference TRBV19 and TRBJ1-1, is DGGITQSPKYLFRKEGQNVTLSCEQNLNHDAMYWYRQDPGQGLRLIYYSQIVNDFQKGDIAEGYSVSREKKESFPLTVTSAQKNPTAFYLCASSHGRGGGHTEAFFGQGTRLTVV.

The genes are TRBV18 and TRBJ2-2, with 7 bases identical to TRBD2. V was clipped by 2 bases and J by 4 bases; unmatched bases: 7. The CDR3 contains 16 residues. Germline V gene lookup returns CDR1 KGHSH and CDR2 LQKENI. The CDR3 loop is CASSPLRERVTGELFF. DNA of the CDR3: TGTGCCAGCTCACCATTGCGGGAGCGCGTCACCGGGGAGCTGTTTTTT.

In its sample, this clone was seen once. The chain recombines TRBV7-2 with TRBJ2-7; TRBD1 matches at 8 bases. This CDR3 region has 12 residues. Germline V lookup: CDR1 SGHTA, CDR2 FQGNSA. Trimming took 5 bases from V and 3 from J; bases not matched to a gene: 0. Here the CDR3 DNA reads TGTGCCAGCAGCACAGGGGGCTACGAGCAGTACTTC. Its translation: CASSTGGYEQYF.

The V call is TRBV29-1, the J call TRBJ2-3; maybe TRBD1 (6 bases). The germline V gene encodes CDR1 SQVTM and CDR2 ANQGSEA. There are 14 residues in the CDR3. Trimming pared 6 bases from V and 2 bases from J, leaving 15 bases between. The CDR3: CSVLQGEDTDTQYF. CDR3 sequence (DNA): TGCAGCGTGCTACAGGGTGAGGACACAGATACGCAGTATTTT.

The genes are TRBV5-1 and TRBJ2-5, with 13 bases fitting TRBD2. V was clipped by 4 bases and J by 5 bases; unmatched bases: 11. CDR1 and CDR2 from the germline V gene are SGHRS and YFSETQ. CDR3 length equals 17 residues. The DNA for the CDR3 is TGCGCCAGCAGCCTTACTAGCGGGGGGGCCGTTTGGGAGACCCAGTACTTC. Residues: CASSLTSGGAVWETQYF.

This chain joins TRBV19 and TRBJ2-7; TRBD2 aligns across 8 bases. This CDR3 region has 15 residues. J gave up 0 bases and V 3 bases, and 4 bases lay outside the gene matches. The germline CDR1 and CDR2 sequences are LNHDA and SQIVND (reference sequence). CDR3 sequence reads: CASSIAGGSSYEQYF. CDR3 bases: TGTGCCAGTAGTATTGCGGGGGGTAGCTCCTACGAGCAGTACTTC.

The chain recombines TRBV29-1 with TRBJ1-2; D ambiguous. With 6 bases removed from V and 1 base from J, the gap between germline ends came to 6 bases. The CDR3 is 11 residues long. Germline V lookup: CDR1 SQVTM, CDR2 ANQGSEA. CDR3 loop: CSVRFNYGYTF. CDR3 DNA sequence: TGCAGCGTCCGGTTTAACTATGGCTACACCTTC. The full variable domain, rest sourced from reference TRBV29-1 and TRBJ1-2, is SAVISQKPSRDICQRGTSLTIQCQVDSQVTMMFWYRQQPGQSLTLIATANQGSEATYESGFVIDKFPISRPNLTFSTLTVSNMSPEDSSIYLCSVRFNYGYTFGSGTRLTVV.

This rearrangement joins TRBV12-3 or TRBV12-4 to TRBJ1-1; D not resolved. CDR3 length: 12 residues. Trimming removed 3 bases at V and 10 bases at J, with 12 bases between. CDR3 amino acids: CASSFREHSAFF. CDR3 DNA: TGTGCCAGCAGTTTTCGGGAGCACTCAGCTTTCTTT.

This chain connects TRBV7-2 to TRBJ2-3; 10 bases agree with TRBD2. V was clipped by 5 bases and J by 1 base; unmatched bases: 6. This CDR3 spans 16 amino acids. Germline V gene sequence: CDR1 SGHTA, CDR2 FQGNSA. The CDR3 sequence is CASSPLLAGRTDTQYF. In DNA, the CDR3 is TGTGCCAGCAGCCCCTTACTAGCGGGGCGCACAGATACGCAGTATTTT.

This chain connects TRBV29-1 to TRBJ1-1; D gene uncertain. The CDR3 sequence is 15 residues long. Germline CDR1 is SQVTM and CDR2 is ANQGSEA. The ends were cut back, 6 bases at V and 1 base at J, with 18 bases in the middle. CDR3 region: CSVPKSISGNTEAFF. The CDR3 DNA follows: TGCAGCGTCCCCAAATCGATCAGCGGGAACACTGAAGCTTTCTTT.

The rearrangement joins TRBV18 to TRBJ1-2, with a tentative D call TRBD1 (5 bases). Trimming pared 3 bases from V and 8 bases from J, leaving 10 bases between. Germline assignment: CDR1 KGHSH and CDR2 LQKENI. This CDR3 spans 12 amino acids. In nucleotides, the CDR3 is TGTGCCAGCTCACCGGACATTTGGGGCTACACCTTC. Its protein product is CASSPDIWGYTF.

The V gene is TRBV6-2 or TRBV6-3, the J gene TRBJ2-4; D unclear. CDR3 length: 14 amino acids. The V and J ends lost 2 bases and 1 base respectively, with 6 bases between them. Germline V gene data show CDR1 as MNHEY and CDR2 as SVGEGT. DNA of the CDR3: TGTGCCAGCAGTTACACTACCGCCAAAAACATTCAGTACTTC. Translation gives CASSYTTAKNIQYF.

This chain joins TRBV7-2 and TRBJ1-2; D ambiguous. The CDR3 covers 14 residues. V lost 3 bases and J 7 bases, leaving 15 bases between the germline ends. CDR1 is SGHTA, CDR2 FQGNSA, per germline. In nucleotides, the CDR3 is TGTGCCAGCAGCTTTTCCCAGGCTCTGCTTGGCTACACCTTC. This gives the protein CASSFSQALLGYTF.